This T cell receptor (beta chain) was recovered during a study of blood T cell repertoires in COVID-19. Study summary: COVID-19 samples collected from the United States, Italy and Spain covered acute and convalescent phases. From T cells, B-cell-depleted T cells, or PBMCs came the material, which was cDNA or gDNA.

Germline trimming cut 5 bases from V and 5 bases from J; bases unmatched to any gene: 4. The CDR3 sequence is 15 residues long. The germline V gene encodes CDR1 SEHNR and CDR2 FQNEAQ (reference sequence). Participant ages covered roughly 18 to 89 years across 24 US areas. Recovery meant two consecutive negative NP/OP PCR tests, professional clearance, or resolved symptoms. Repertoires were generated with immunoSEQ multiplex PCR, while TCRdb's copy carries only in-frame clones and drops some. The table has hundreds of thousands of clones, about 87% seen once. The TCR was taken from a woman aged 45 to 65 who had recovered from COVID-19. Sequencing was carried out using PBMCs or T cells enriched from blood (not recorded which). The V call is TRBV7-9, the J call TRBJ2-2; TRBD2 agrees at 11 bases. The CDR3 bases are TGTGCCAGCAGCCAAACTAGCGGGGGAACCGGGGAGCTGTTTTTT. Translated: CASSQTSGGTGELFF.